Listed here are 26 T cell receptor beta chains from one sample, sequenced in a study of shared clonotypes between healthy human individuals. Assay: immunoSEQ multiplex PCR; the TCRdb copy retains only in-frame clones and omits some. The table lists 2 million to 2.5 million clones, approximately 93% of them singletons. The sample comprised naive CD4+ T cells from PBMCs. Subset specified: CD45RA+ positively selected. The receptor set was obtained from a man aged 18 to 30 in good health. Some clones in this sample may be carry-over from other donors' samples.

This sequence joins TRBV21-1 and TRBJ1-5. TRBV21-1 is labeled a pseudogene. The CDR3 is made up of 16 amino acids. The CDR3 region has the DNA TGTGCCAGCAGCGCCTCCTCGGACGGGACGCGAGAGCCCCAGCATTTT. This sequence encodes CASSASSDGTREPQHF.

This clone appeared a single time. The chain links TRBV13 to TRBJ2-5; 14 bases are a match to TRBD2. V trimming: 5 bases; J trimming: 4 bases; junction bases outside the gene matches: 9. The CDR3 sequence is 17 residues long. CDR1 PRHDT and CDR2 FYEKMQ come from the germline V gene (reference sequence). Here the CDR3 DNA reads TGTGCCAGCAGCCCGGGGACTAGCGGGAGACGAGGAGAGACCCAGTACTTC. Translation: CASSPGTSGRRGETQYF. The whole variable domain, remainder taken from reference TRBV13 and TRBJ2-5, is AAGVIQSPRHLIKEKRETATLKCYPIPRHDTVYWYQQGPGQDPQFLISFYEKMQSDKGSIPDRFSAQQFSDYHSELNMSSLELGDSALYFCASSPGTSGRRGETQYFGPGTRLLVL.

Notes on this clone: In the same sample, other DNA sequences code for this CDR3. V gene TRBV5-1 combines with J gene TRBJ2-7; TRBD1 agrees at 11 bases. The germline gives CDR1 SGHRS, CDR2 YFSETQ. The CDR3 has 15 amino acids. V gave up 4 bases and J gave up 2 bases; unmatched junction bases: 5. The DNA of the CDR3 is TGCGCCAGCAGCCCCAGGGACAGGGGGACCTACGAGCAGTACTTC. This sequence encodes CASSPRDRGTYEQYF.

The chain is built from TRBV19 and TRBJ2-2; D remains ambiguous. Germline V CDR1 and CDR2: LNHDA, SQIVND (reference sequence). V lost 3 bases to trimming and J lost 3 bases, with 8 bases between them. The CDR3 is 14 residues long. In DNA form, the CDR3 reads TGTGCCAGTAGTATCCAACACTACACCGGGGAGCTGTTTTTT. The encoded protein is CASSIQHYTGELFF. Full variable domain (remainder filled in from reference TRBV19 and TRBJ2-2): DGGITQSPKYLFRKEGQNVTLSCEQNLNHDAMYWYRQDPGQGLRLIYYSQIVNDFQKGDIAEGYSVSREKKESFPLTVTSAQKNPTAFYLCASSIQHYTGELFFGEGSRLTVL.

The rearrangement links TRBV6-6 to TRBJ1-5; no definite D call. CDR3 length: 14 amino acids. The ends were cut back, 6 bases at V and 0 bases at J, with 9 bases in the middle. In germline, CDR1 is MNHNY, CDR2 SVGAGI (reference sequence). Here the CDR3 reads CASSERLSNQPQHF. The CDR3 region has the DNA TGTGCCAGCAGCGAACGGCTTAGCAATCAGCCCCAGCATTTT.

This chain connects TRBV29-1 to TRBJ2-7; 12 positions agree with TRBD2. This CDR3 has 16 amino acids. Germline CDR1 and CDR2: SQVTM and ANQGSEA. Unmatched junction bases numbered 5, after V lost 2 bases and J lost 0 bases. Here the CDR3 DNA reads TGCAGCGTTGAACCACTAGCGGGAGGCAGCTCCTACGAGCAGTACTTC. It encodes CSVEPLAGGSSYEQYF.

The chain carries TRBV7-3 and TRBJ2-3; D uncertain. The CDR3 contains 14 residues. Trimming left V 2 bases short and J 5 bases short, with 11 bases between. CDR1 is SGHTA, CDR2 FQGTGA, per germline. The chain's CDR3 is CASSLGRPVDTQYF. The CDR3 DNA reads TGTGCCAGCAGCTTAGGTCGTCCCGTAGATACGCAGTATTTT.

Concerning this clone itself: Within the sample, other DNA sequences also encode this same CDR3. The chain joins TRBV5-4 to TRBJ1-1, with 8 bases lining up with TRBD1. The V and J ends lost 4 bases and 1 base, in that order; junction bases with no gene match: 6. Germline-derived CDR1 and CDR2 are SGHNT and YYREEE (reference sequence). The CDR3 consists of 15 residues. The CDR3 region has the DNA TGTGCCAGCAGCGCAGCCGGGACAGGGAACACTGAAGCTTTCTTT. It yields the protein CASSAAGTGNTEAFF.

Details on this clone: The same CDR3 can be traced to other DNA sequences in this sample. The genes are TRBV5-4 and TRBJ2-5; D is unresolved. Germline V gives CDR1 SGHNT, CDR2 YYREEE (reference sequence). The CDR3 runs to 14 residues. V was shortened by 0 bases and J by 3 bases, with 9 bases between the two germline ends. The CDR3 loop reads CASSLGLGEETQYF. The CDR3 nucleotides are TGTGCCAGCAGCTTGGGCCTAGGTGAAGAGACCCAGTACTTC.

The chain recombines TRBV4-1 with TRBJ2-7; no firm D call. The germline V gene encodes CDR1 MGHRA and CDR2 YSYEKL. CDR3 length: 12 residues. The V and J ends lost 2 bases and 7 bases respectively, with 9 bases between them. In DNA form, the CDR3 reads TGCGCCAGCAGCCAACCCTTGGAAGAGCAGTACTTC. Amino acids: CASSQPLEEQYF.

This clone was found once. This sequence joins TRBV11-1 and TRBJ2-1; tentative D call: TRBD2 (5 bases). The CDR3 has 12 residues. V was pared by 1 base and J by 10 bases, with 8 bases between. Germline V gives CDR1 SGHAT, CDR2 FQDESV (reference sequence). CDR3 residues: CASSLEAAEQFF. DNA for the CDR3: TGTGCCAGCAGCTTAGAAGCGGCGGAGCAGTTCTTC.

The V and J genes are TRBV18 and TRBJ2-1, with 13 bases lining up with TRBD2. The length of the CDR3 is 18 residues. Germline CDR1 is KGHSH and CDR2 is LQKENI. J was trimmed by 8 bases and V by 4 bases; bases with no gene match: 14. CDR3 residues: CASSQRFPGLAGFYEQFF. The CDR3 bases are TGTGCCAGCTCACAGCGCTTCCCGGGACTAGCGGGATTCTATGAGCAGTTCTTC.

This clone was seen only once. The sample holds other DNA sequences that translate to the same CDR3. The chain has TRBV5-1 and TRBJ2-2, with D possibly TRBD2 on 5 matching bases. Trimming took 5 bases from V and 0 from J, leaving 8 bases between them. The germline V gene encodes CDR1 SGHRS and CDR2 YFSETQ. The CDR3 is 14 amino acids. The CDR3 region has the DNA TGCGCCAGCAGTTCCGGGACGAACACCGGGGAGCTGTTTTTT. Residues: CASSSGTNTGELFF.

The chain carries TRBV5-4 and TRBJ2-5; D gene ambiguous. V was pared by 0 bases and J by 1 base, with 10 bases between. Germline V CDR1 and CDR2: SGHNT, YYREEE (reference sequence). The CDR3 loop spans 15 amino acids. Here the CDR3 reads CASSLATTIQETQYF. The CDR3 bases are TGTGCCAGCAGCTTGGCCACGACAATCCAAGAGACCCAGTACTTC. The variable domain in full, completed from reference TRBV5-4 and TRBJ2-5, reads ETGVTQSPTHLIKTRGQQVTLRCSSQSGHNTVSWYQQALGQGPQFIFQYYREEENGRGNFPPRFSGLQFPNYSSELNVNALELDDSALYLCASSLATTIQETQYFGPGTRLLVL.

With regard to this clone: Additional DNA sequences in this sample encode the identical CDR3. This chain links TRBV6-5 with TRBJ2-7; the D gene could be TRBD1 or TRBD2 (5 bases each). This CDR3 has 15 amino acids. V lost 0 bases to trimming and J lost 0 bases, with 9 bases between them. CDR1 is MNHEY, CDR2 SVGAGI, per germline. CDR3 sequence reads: CASSYSAGSSYEQYF. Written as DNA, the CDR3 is TGTGCCAGCAGTTACTCAGCAGGGAGCTCCTACGAGCAGTACTTC.

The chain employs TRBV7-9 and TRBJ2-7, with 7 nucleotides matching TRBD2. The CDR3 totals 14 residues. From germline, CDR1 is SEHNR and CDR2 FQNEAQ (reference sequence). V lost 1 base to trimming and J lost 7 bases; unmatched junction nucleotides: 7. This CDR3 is CASSLGGRTGEQYF. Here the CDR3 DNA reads TGTGCCAGCAGCTTAGGCGGGAGAACTGGGGAGCAGTACTTC.

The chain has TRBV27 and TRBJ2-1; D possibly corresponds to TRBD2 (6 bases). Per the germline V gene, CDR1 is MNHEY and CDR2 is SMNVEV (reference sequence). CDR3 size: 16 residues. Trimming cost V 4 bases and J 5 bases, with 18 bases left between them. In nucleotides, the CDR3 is TGTGCCAGCAGTTCCCTAGCGTACCCCATGAACAATGAGCAGTTCTTC. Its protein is CASSSLAYPMNNEQFF.

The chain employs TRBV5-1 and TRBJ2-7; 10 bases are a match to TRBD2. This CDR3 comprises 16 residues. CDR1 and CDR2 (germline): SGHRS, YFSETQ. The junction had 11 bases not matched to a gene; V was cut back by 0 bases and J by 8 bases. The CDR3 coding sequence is TGCGCCAGCAGCTTGGGGGGACTAGCGCCTGATACGAAGCAGTACTTC. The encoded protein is CASSLGGLAPDTKQYF.

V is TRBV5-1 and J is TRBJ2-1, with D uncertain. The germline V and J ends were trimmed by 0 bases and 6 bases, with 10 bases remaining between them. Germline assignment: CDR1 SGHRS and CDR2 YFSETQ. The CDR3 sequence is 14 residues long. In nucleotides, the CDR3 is TGCGCCAGCAGCTTGGAAGGGATGGGCAATGAGCAGTTCTTC. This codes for CASSLEGMGNEQFF.

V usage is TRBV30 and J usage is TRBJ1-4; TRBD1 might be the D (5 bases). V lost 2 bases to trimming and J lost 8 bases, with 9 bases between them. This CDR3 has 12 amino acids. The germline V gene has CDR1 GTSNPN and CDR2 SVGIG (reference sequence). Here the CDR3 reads CAWSIEGEKLFF. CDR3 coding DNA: TGTGCCTGGAGTATAGAGGGGGAAAAACTGTTTTTT.

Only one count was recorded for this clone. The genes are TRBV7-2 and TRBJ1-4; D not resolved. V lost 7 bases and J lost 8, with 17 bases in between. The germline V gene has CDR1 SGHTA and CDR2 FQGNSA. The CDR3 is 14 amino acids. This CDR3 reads CASNSGPLGEKLFF. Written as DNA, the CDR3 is TGTGCCAGCAATTCTGGGCCCCTTGGGGAAAAACTGTTTTTT.

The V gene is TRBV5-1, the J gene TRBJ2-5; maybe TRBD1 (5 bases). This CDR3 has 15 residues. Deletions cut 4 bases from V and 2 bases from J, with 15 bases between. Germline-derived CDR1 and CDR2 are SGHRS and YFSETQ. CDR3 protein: CASSQGHPQQETQYF. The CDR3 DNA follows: TGCGCCAGCAGCCAAGGACACCCGCAACAAGAGACCCAGTACTTC.

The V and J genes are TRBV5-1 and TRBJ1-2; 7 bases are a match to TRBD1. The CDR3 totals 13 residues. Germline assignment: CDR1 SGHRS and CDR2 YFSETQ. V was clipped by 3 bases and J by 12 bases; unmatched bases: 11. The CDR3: CASSSPEGQGDTF. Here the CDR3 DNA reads TGCGCCAGCAGCTCCCCCGAGGGCCAGGGGGACACCTTC.

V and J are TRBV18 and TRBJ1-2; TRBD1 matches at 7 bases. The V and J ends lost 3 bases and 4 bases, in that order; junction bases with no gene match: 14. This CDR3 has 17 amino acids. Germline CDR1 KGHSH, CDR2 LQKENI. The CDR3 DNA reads TGTGCCAGCTCACCGACGAGGGACAGCAATTCCGTCTATGGCTACACCTTC. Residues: CASSPTRDSNSVYGYTF.

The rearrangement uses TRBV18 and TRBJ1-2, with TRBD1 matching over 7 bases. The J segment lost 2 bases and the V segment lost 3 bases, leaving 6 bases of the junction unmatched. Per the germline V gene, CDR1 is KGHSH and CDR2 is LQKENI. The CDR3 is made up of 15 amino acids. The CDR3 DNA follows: TGTGCCAGCTCACCTGACACAGGGGCGAACTATGGCTACACCTTC. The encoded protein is CASSPDTGANYGYTF. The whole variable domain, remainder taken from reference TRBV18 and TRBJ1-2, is NAGVMQNPRHLVRRRGQEARLRCSPMKGHSHVYWYRQLPEEGLKFMVYLQKENIIDESGMPKERFSAEFPKEGPSILRIQQVVRGDSAAYFCASSPDTGANYGYTFGSGTRLTVV.

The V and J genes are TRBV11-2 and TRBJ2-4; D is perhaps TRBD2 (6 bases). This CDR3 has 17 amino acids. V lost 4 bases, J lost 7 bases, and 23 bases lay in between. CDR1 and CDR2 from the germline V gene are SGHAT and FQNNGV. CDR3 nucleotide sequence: TGTGCCAGCAGCTCGATTAAGCGGGCCAGGGCAATTAACATTCAGTACTTC. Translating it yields CASSSIKRARAINIQYF.